Shown below are 14 T cell receptor beta chains from a single sample sequenced in a study of early T cells in non-severe SARS-CoV-2 infection. TCRdb reprocessed the 5' RACE reads via MiXCR and lists one record per CDR3 protein. The sample yields fewer than 35,000 distinct CDR3 sequences, approximately 5.3% seen once. Input material: whole blood. These receptors all come from an adult who was a healthcare worker with PCR-confirmed SARS-CoV-2 infection or an uninfected control (not recorded which).

This rearrangement joins TRBV4-3 to TRBJ2-3, with D possibly TRBD1 on 5 matching bases. CDR3 length: 16 residues. The V and J ends lost 3 bases and 0 bases respectively, with 13 bases between them. The germline gives CDR1 LGHNA, CDR2 YSLEER. The CDR3 spells CASSHGQKTSTDTQYF. CDR3 in DNA: TGCGCCAGCAGCCACGGACAAAAGACTAGCACAGATACGCAGTATTTT.

This clonotype was recorded many times. The rearrangement uses TRBV5-1 and TRBJ2-7; 10 bases match TRBD1. The CDR3 runs to 14 residues. Germline CDR1 and CDR2: SGHRS and YFSETQ. The V segment lost 4 bases and the J segment 2 bases; nucleotides outside the gene matches: 3. The CDR3 loop reads CASSPGQGAYEQYF. DNA of the CDR3: TGCGCCAGCAGCCCTGGACAGGGGGCCTACGAGCAGTACTTC.

This clonotype was seen at least ten times. V and J are TRBV20-1 and TRBJ2-1; D is unclear. V was clipped by 6 bases and J by 9 bases, with 9 bases between them. CDR3 size: 10 residues. CDR1 DFQATT and CDR2 SNEGSKA come from the germline V gene (reference sequence). Written as DNA, the CDR3 is TGCAGTGCACCAATGGGTGAGCAGTTCTTC. As protein: CSAPMGEQFF.

This clonotype was recorded at least ten times. CDR3 in DNA: TGTGCCAGCAGTGAAGCGCTTCAGGGTTTTTCCTCACCCCTCCACTTT. This codes for CASSEALQGFSSPLHF. This chain connects TRBV2 to TRBJ1-6; maybe TRBD1 (5 bases). The germline gives CDR1 SNHLY, CDR2 FYNNEI. V lost 0 bases to trimming and J lost 10 bases, with 16 bases between them. This CDR3 is built from 16 residues.

This clonotype was recorded a few times. This sequence joins TRBV11-2 and TRBJ1-1, with 9 bases that match TRBD1. V was clipped by 1 base and J by 5 bases; unmatched bases: 5. The CDR3 is 15 amino acids. Germline assignment: CDR1 SGHAT and CDR2 FQNNGV. The CDR3 region has the DNA TGTGCCAGCAGCTTAGGCACAGGGGGCTGGACTGAAGCTTTCTTT. Translation gives CASSLGTGGWTEAFF.

This clonotype was seen many times. In DNA, the CDR3 is TGTGCTAGTGGTGCCTCGTTGGGGGCAGGGTACGAGCAGTACTTC. This translates into CASGASLGAGYEQYF. The chain links TRBV12-5 to TRBJ2-7; tentatively, D is TRBD1 (6 bases). In germline, CDR1 is LGHNT, CDR2 FRNRAP. With 5 bases removed from V and 4 bases from J, the gap between germline ends came to 18 bases. The CDR3 runs 15 residues.

Turning to this clonotype: The DNA is omitted, as the CDR3 cannot be located on it reliably, and the CDR3 follows TCRdb's listing. The V gene is TRBV12-2, the J gene TRBJ2-1; the D call of TRBD1 is as the table states it, not checked on the DNA. TRBV12-2 is noted as a pseudogene. The CDR3 sequence runs 19 residues, both termini included. This chain's CDR3 is CASRLWGLGALSSYNEQFF.

This clonotype was picked up many times. The J gene is TRBJ2-7, the V gene TRBV7-6; tentative D call: TRBD1 (6 bases). Germline loops: CDR1 SGHVS, CDR2 FNYEAQ. The CDR3 contains 13 residues. The germline V and J ends were trimmed by 0 bases and 7 bases, with 10 bases remaining between them. The CDR3 here is CASSLAGAREQYF. The CDR3 DNA reads TGTGCCAGCAGCTTAGCGGGGGCTCGGGAGCAGTACTTC.

In regard to this clonotype: This clone may be a read error of a much larger clone one base away. The chain links TRBV6-1 to TRBJ2-4, with D unresolved. Germline CDR1 and CDR2: MNHNS and SASEGT. V dropped 4 bases and J dropped 5 bases, with 9 bases sitting between them. The CDR3 extends over 13 amino acids. The CDR3 nucleotides are TGTGCCAGCAGTGGGGGTTCGGAAAACATTCAGTACTTC. This gives the protein CASSGGSENIQYF.

This clonotype occurred a few times. As DNA, the CDR3 is TGTGCCAGCAGGAGGACTAGCGGGGGGGAAGAGACCCAGTACTTC. It codes for CASRRTSGGEETQYF. The chain uses TRBV25-1 and TRBJ2-5; 15 bases are shared with TRBD2. The germline V gene has CDR1 MGHDK and CDR2 SYGVNS. Trimming cost V 6 bases and J 3 bases; bases outside gene matches: 2. CDR3 length: 15 amino acids.

About this clonotype itself: A read error is possible here, since a much larger clone lies one base away. The rearrangement joins TRBV20-1 to TRBJ2-3, with D maybe TRBD2 (5 bases). This CDR3 is built from 16 residues. The germline gives CDR1 DFQATT, CDR2 SNEGSKA (reference sequence). The chain's CDR3 is CRARDIERRSTDTQYF. The CDR3 nucleotides read TGCAGAGCTAGAGATATCGAGCGGAGGAGCACAGATACGCAGTATTTT.

This clonotype was counted many times. This chain connects TRBV6-2 or TRBV6-3 to TRBJ2-7; TRBD2 might be the D (5 bases). This CDR3 is 13 amino acids long. Germline CDR1 is MNHEY and CDR2 is SVGEGT. V was shortened by 11 bases and J by 0 bases, with 14 bases between the two germline ends. DNA for the CDR3: TGTGCCCTGCGGGCTTCGAGCTCCTACGAGCAGTACTTC. This sequence encodes CALRASSSYEQYF.

This clonotype occurred many times. The chain carries TRBV3-1 and TRBJ2-5; 8 nucleotides align to TRBD1. The CDR3 runs 14 residues. V trimming: 4 bases; J trimming: 4 bases; junction bases outside the gene matches: 5. The V gene's germline CDR1 is LGHDT and CDR2 YNNKEL (reference sequence). Here the CDR3 DNA reads TGTGCCAGCAGCCGCGGGACAGGAGGAGAGACCCAGTACTTC. Protein product: CASSRGTGGETQYF.

This clonotype occurred many times. The chain has TRBV5-4 and TRBJ2-1; D may be TRBD2 (6 bases). CDR3 length: 14 residues. CDR1 and CDR2 (germline): SGHNT, YYREEE (reference sequence). V gave up 8 bases and J gave up 6 bases, with 18 bases separating them. The CDR3 DNA follows: TGTGCCAGTCCGAAGCCCGGGACTCTCAATGAGCAGTTCTTC. Amino acids: CASPKPGTLNEQFF.